The 21 T cell receptor beta chains below were found in one sample sequenced in a study of blood T cell repertoires in COVID-19. Clones were read by immunoSEQ multiplex PCR, and TCRdb kept only the in-frame ones, dropping some. The repertoire holds 50,000 or so clones, with roughly 82% as singletons. Sequencing input: peripheral blood. The receptor set was obtained from a man in his forties or fifties with acute or convalescent COVID-19.

V gene TRBV3-1 (or the pseudogene TRBV3-2) combines with J gene TRBJ2-5, with TRBD1 matching 8 bases. The CDR3 runs 15 residues. Germline V gene sequence: CDR1 LGHDT, CDR2 YNNKEL (reference sequence). The V gene end was trimmed by 4 bases and the J gene end by 4 bases; junction bases not matched to a gene: 8. CDR3 nucleotide sequence: TGTGCCAGCAGCCCAACGGATGACAGGGGAGAGACCCAGTACTTC. Protein: CASSPTDDRGETQYF.

The chain recombines TRBV5-5 with TRBJ2-6; no clear D gene. V was trimmed by 4 bases and J by 2 bases, leaving 7 bases between them. This CDR3 comprises 14 residues. Germline CDR1 is SGHKS and CDR2 is YYEKEE (reference sequence). The CDR3 loop reads CASSPEPGANVLTF. The DNA for the CDR3 is TGTGCCAGCAGCCCAGAACCTGGGGCCAACGTCCTGACTTTC.

The genes are TRBV12-3 or TRBV12-4 and TRBJ1-6; 8 positions agree with TRBD1. With V trimmed by 6 bases and J by 9 bases, 4 bases remained unmatched. This CDR3 has 13 amino acids. This CDR3 is CASRGQDFSPLHF. DNA of the CDR3: TGTGCCAGCAGGGGACAGGACTTTTCACCCCTCCACTTT.

The rearrangement joins TRBV6-4 to TRBJ1-2; 9 bases map to TRBD1. The germline V gene has CDR1 MRHNA and CDR2 SNTAGT. CDR3 length: 15 amino acids. With V trimmed by 4 bases and J by 4 bases, 7 bases remained unmatched. The CDR3 loop is CASSAQQGAGYGYTF. CDR3 in DNA: TGTGCCAGCAGTGCACAACAGGGGGCTGGCTATGGCTACACCTTC.

The CDR3 here is CASTPGQGGSEQYF. In DNA, the CDR3 is TGTGCCAGCACCCCAGGACAGGGAGGCAGCGAGCAGTACTTC. The chain has TRBV28 and TRBJ2-7; 8 bases are shared with TRBD1. The CDR3 extends over 14 amino acids. The V gene's germline CDR1 is MDHEN and CDR2 SYDVKM. Trimming took 7 bases from V and 6 from J; bases not matched to a gene: 11.

A few counts support this clone. The CDR3 spells CASSPTGGAEQPQHF. DNA for the CDR3: TGTGCCAGCAGCCCGACAGGGGGTGCGGAACAGCCCCAGCATTTT. This chain links TRBV7-9 with TRBJ1-5, with 9 bases identical to TRBD1. The V gene end was trimmed by 5 bases and the J gene end by 7 bases; junction bases not matched to a gene: 9. Germline V gene data show CDR1 as SEHNR and CDR2 as FQNEAQ (reference sequence). This CDR3 region has 15 residues.

This rearrangement joins TRBV30 to TRBJ2-3; D is undetermined. Trimming took off 3 bases at V and 2 bases at J, with 6 bases between the two ends. Germline CDR1 and CDR2: GTSNPN and SVGIG (reference sequence). The CDR3 runs 12 residues. CDR3 DNA sequence: TGTGCCTGGAGAGTAGTCACAGATACGCAGTATTTT. Its protein is CAWRVVTDTQYF.

The genes are TRBV15 and TRBJ1-2, with 7 bases that match TRBD1. The CDR3 loop spans 15 amino acids. The junction had 5 bases not matched to a gene; V was cut back by 2 bases and J by 2 bases. Germline V lookup: CDR1 LNHNV, CDR2 YYDKDF (reference sequence). The CDR3 DNA is TGTGCCACCAGCAGAAACCCGACAGGGAACTATGGCTACACCTTC. Translation gives CATSRNPTGNYGYTF.

The V and J genes are TRBV13 and TRBJ2-5; 11 positions match TRBD2. After removal of 2 bases from V and 2 bases from J, the junction contained 4 bases not matched to a gene. The CDR3 spans 16 residues. The germline V gene has CDR1 PRHDT and CDR2 FYEKMQ (reference sequence). Here the CDR3 reads CASSLRRLAGQETQYF. The CDR3 nucleotides are TGTGCCAGCAGCTTACGGAGACTAGCGGGGCAAGAGACCCAGTACTTC.

The chain couples TRBV19 to TRBJ2-7; weak D call: TRBD1 (6 bases). The CDR3 length is 15 residues. Germline CDR1 is LNHDA and CDR2 is SQIVND (reference sequence). The V end lost 7 bases, the J end lost 7 bases, and 23 bases lay between the germline ends. The CDR3 region has the DNA TGTGCCAGTAAAACCCGATCCGGGACATCGGGGGAGCAGTACTTC. This gives the protein CASKTRSGTSGEQYF.

The chain recombines TRBV15 with TRBJ1-3, with D possibly TRBD1 on 6 matching bases. In germline, CDR1 is LNHNV, CDR2 YYDKDF (reference sequence). The CDR3 spans 20 residues. V lost 0 bases and J 0 bases, leaving 21 bases between the germline ends. CDR3 region: CATSRDRGLWSRVSGNTIYF. DNA for the CDR3: TGTGCCACCAGCAGAGATAGGGGGTTGTGGTCACGAGTCTCTGGAAACACCATATATTTT.

The rearrangement joins TRBV12-5 to TRBJ2-2; 7 bases agree with TRBD2. V was clipped by 5 bases and J by 5 bases; unmatched bases: 8. CDR1 LGHNT and CDR2 FRNRAP come from the germline V gene. The CDR3 is 15 residues long. The CDR3 is CASGPRGGRTGELFF. The CDR3 DNA is TGTGCTAGTGGTCCACGGGGAGGGAGGACCGGGGAGCTGTTTTTT.

The gene calls are TRBV6-6 and TRBJ2-3, with D possibly being TRBD1 (6 bases). This CDR3 has 15 amino acids. CDR1 is MNHNY, CDR2 SVGAGI, per germline (reference sequence). The V end lost 6 bases, the J end lost 5 bases, and 18 bases lay between the germline ends. CDR3 protein: CASSQVGAGGDTQYF. CDR3 coding DNA: TGTGCCAGCAGCCAGGTGGGGGCTGGTGGAGATACGCAGTATTTT.

The rearrangement uses TRBV1 and TRBJ2-5; TRBD1 reflects the table's D call only, with no check against the DNA. TRBV1 is reported as a pseudogene. CDR3 length equals 15 residues. CDR3 coding DNA: TGCACCAGCAGCCGCCTTAGGACAGCACAAGAGACCCAGTACTTC. This gives the protein CTSSRLRTAQETQYF.

This chain joins TRBV7-6 and TRBJ2-7, with 12 bases lining up with TRBD2. This CDR3 is 16 amino acids long. CDR1 and CDR2 (germline): SGHVS, FNYEAQ. The V gene end was trimmed by 5 bases and the J gene end by 2 bases; junction bases not matched to a gene: 7. The CDR3 DNA sequence: TGTGCCAGCAGCCGGATACTAGCGGGGGGTCCCTACGAGCAGTACTTC. Translated: CASSRILAGGPYEQYF.

The chain links TRBV5-1 to TRBJ2-3, with D maybe TRBD2 (5 bases). This CDR3 is built from 15 residues. Germline V lookup: CDR1 SGHRS, CDR2 YFSETQ. The V end lost 4 bases, the J end lost 6 bases, and 18 bases lay between the germline ends. CDR3 DNA sequence: TGCGCCAGCAGCCCCGGGAATTTCAAGCGCGATACGCAGTATTTT. It codes for CASSPGNFKRDTQYF.

This clone turned up a few times. The chain uses TRBV4-1 and TRBJ1-6; no definite D call. The CDR3 spans 16 residues. The germline CDR1 and CDR2 sequences are MGHRA and YSYEKL. V lost 1 base to trimming and J lost 1 base, with 8 bases between them. CDR3 sequence: CASSQGGWSYNSPLHF. CDR3 in DNA: TGCGCCAGCAGCCAAGGAGGTTGGTCCTATAATTCACCCCTCCACTTT.

V usage is TRBV5-5 and J usage is TRBJ2-7, with 8 positions matching TRBD1. From germline, CDR1 is SGHKS and CDR2 YYEKEE (reference sequence). The CDR3 covers 15 residues. J lost 5 bases, V lost 0 bases, and 7 bases had no gene match. The CDR3 DNA sequence: TGTGCCAGCAGCTTGGAGGACAGGGTAGTCCACGAGCAGTACTTC. This translates into CASSLEDRVVHEQYF.

The chain employs TRBV3-1 (or the pseudogene TRBV3-2) and TRBJ2-1; 8 bases align to TRBD2. Germline values: CDR1 LGHDT, CDR2 YNNKEL (reference sequence). The CDR3 covers 15 residues. The J segment lost 9 bases and the V segment lost 3 bases, leaving 10 bases of the junction unmatched. In DNA form, the CDR3 reads TGTGCCAGCAGCCATTCCCGGGGGGGCGGGGTTGAGCAGTTCTTC. Amino acid sequence: CASSHSRGGGVEQFF.

The V call is TRBV2, the J call TRBJ1-5; possible D gene TRBD1, 6 bases. The V end lost 7 bases, the J end lost 0 bases, and 10 bases lay between the germline ends. The CDR3 runs 14 residues. Looked up from germline, CDR1 is SNHLY and CDR2 is FYNNEI. CDR3 region: CASTQGYSNQPQHF. The CDR3 DNA reads TGTGCCAGCACCCAGGGGTATAGCAATCAGCCCCAGCATTTT.

This chain connects TRBV27 to TRBJ2-2; a possible D gene is TRBD1 (6 bases). Deletions cut 8 bases from V and 5 bases from J, with 9 bases between. CDR3 length equals 12 residues. Germline V gene sequence: CDR1 MNHEY, CDR2 SMNVEV (reference sequence). The CDR3 here is CASGRGTGELFF. CDR3 nucleotide sequence: TGTGCCAGCGGCAGGGGTACCGGGGAGCTGTTTTTT.